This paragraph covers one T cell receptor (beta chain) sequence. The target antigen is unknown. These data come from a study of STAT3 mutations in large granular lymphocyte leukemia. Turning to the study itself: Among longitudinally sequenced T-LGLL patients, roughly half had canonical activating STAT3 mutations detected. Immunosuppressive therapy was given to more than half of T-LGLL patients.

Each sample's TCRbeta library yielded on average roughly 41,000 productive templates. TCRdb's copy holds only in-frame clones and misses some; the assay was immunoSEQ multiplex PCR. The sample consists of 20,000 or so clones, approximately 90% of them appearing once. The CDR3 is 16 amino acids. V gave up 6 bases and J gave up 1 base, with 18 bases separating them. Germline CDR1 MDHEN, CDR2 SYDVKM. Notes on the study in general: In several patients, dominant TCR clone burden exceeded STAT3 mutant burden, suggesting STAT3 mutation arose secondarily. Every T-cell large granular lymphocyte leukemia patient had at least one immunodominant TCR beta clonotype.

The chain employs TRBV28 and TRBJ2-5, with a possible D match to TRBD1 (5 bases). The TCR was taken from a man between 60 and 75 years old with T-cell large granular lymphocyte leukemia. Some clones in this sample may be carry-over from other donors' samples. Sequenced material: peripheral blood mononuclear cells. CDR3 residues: CASSRGKGPRQETQYF. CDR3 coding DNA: TGTGCCAGCAGCCGTGGAAAGGGGCCCCGCCAAGAGACCCAGTACTTC.